This T cell receptor beta chain was identified during a study of T cells after yellow fever vaccination. By 5'RACE template switching, TCR cDNA was produced, with a universal primer site and UMIs added in the process. TCRdb reprocessed the 5' RACE reads with MiXCR, giving one entry per CDR3 protein. This sample has about 320,000 distinct CDR3 sequences, with about 11% found just once. Study conclusions and caveats: Within FACS-sorted repertoires, abundant clonotypes contaminating from the bulk population could be present. The CD4 and CD8 compartments had a small share of their clonotypes in common. Reappearance after the booster was seen for most primary-vaccination clones, at 95% to 96% CD4 and roughly 90% CD8.

In this sample, this clonotype turned up a few times. Its antigen is unknown. This CDR3 contains 14 residues. The ends were cut back, 1 base at V and 10 bases at J, with 14 bases in the middle. CDR1 and CDR2 (germline): KGHSH, LQKENI. The clonotype originates from a man between 18 and 35 years old who received the YFV17D yellow fever vaccine. The material was CD4+ T cells sorted from PBMCs, obtained 45 days after the yellow fever booster vaccination. V is TRBV18 and J is TRBJ2-1; D ambiguous. The CDR3 reads CASSPQETGAEQFF. In nucleotides, the CDR3 is TGTGCCAGCTCACCACAGGAGACTGGCGCCGAGCAGTTCTTC.